This T cell receptor beta chain originates from a study of blood T cell repertoires in COVID-19. For the study at large: In each case, the material was cDNA or gDNA derived from T cells, B-cell-depleted T cells, or PBMCs.

Membership in each cohort depended on participant-reported clinical history. This clone was seen more than once but under ten times. Method: immunoSEQ multiplex PCR; TCRdb's copy keeps in-frame clones and lacks some. This repertoire shows fewer than 300,000 clones, approximately 89% found once; its top ten account for roughly 1.2%. The CDR3 is 13 amino acids. Looked up from germline, CDR1 is SGHKS and CDR2 is YYEKEE (reference sequence). Trimming took 0 bases from V and 7 from J; bases not matched to a gene: 3. Sequences were obtained from PBMCs or T cells enriched from blood (not recorded which). The V gene is TRBV5-5, the J gene TRBJ1-1; 7 bases agree with TRBD1. This sequence was found in a woman aged 40 to 55 with acute COVID-19. CDR3 loop: CASSLVRQGEAFF. The CDR3 bases are TGTGCCAGCAGCTTGGTACGACAGGGTGAAGCTTTCTTT. Together with reference TRBV5-5 and TRBJ1-1, the CDR3 gives the full variable domain: DAGVTQSPTHLIKTRGQQVTLRCSPISGHKSVSWYQQVLGQGPQFIFQYYEKEERGRGNFPDRFSARQFPNYSSELNVNALLLGDSALYLCASSLVRQGEAFFGQGTRLTVV.